This entry is about one T cell receptor (beta chain). Its antigen is undetermined. Data came from immunoSEQ multiplex PCR; TCRdb stores just in-frame clones and leaves some out. The profile covers 100,000 to 150,000 clones, with roughly 93% appearing a single time and approximately 0.98% taken by the ten largest. V shed 5 bases and J 1 base; nucleotides not matched to a gene: 6. This CDR3 has 16 residues. Germline V CDR1 and CDR2: SGHTA, FQGTGA. These data come from a study of T cell responses to AZD1222 COVID-19 vaccine. Points from the study as a whole: The reported proportion of spike-specific TCRs targeting unmutated variant regions was nearly half. Two AZD1222 administrations were followed by greater Spike-specific TCR breadth and depth. Just five or six AZD1222 recipients were seropositive at baseline. The span of vaccine-associated CD4 TCRs extended across spike, with dominance at 160-218 and 743-854.

The sequencing here drew on peripheral blood, taken 28 days after the second AZD1222 dose. This chain uses TRBV7-3 with TRBJ2-2, with 8 bases aligning to TRBD2. The TCR originated in an adult who received the AZD1222 COVID-19 vaccine. CDR3 DNA sequence: TGTGCCAGCAGCCCCCCGGGAGGGGAGAACACCGGGGAGCTGTTTTTT. It yields the protein CASSPPGGENTGELFF.